This TCR beta chain was sequenced for a study of T-cell reconstitution after alpha-beta-depleted transplantation in children. Trimming removed 0 bases from V and 5 bases from J, with 28 bases in between. Looked up from germline, CDR1 is ENHRY and CDR2 is SYGVKD. CDR3 length equals 20 residues. This clonotype was detected a few times. Unique molecular identifiers were incorporated during preparation of the TCRbeta library. TCRdb analysed the PCR reads with MiXCR anew, one entry per CDR3 protein. The table shows over 550,000 distinct CDR3 sequences, with 8% to 11% occurring only once. The chain links TRBV10-3 to TRBJ2-5; perhaps D is TRBD1 or TRBD2 (6 bases each). Sequenced material: PBMCs from the stem cell graft donor, taken from the stem cell graft. This sequence was found in a human donor who donated a stem cell graft to a child with acute myeloid leukemia. CDR3 loop: CAISESNSVTGLPGRETQYF. The CDR3 DNA sequence: TGTGCCATCAGTGAGTCAAACTCGGTGACAGGCCTACCGGGGAGGGAGACCCAGTACTTC.